These 14 T cell receptor beta chains share one sample of origin, sequenced in a study of blood T cell repertoires in COVID-19. Libraries were prepared by immunoSEQ multiplex PCR; TCRdb keeps only in-frame clonotypes and omits some of them. The sample gives about 27,000 clones, 88% of which show up once; approximately 7.7% is in the top ten. Material for sequencing was peripheral blood. The receptors here all came from a woman aged 45-65 years with active COVID-19.

This clone occurred once. V and J are TRBV29-1 and TRBJ1-2, with a possible D match to TRBD1 (6 bases). Per the germline V gene, CDR1 is SQVTM and CDR2 is ANQGSEA. V gave up 0 bases and J gave up 8 bases, with 10 bases separating them. The CDR3 extends over 12 amino acids. The CDR3 spells CSVEDRQDGYTF. CDR3 nucleotides: TGCAGCGTTGAAGATCGACAGGACGGCTACACCTTC. The whole variable domain, remainder taken from reference TRBV29-1 and TRBJ1-2, is SAVISQKPSRDICQRGTSLTIQCQVDSQVTMMFWYRQQPGQSLTLIATANQGSEATYESGFVIDKFPISRPNLTFSTLTVSNMSPEDSSIYLCSVEDRQDGYTFGSGTRLTVV.

This clone was found a few times. The chain is built from TRBV2 and TRBJ2-7; D is perhaps TRBD1 (5 bases). CDR1 is SNHLY and CDR2 is FYNNEI in the germline V gene. This CDR3 spans 11 amino acids. V was trimmed by 6 bases and J by 6 bases, leaving 9 bases between them. This CDR3 reads CASSLRGEQYF. CDR3 DNA: TGTGCCAGCAGCCTAAGGGGCGAGCAGTACTTC.

The J gene is TRBJ1-1, the V gene TRBV10-3; D gene unclear. V lost 2 bases to trimming and J lost 6 bases, with 10 bases between them. This CDR3 contains 13 residues. Per germline, CDR1 ENHRY and CDR2 SYGVKD. CDR3 DNA sequence: TGTGCCATCAGTGAGGGAGGGAATGCTGAAGCTTTCTTT. It specifies CAISEGGNAEAFF.

The chain couples TRBV10-3 to TRBJ1-1, with TRBD1 identical over 9 bases. The V and J ends lost 5 bases and 4 bases, in that order; junction bases with no gene match: 5. The CDR3 length is 14 residues. CDR1 is ENHRY and CDR2 is SYGVKD in the germline V gene. This CDR3 reads CAISTGTGSTEAFF. The CDR3 DNA is TGTGCCATCAGTACCGGGACAGGGAGCACTGAAGCTTTCTTT.

J is TRBJ1-5 and V is TRBV11-2; 8 bases map to TRBD1. CDR1 and CDR2 (germline): SGHAT, FQNNGV. Unmatched junction bases numbered 2, after V lost 0 bases and J lost 4 bases. The CDR3 has 15 amino acids. The CDR3 protein is CASSLEGQANQPQHF. The CDR3 nucleotides read TGTGCCAGCAGCTTAGAGGGACAGGCTAATCAGCCCCAGCATTTT.

This sequence joins TRBV11-2 and TRBJ2-5; 8 positions match TRBD2. With 0 bases clipped from V and 3 bases from J, the junction kept 18 bases outside the gene matches. The germline V gene has CDR1 SGHAT and CDR2 FQNNGV. This CDR3 spans 20 amino acids. CDR3 residues: CASSLDLENKAGDGEETQYF. For the CDR3, the DNA is TGTGCCAGCAGCTTAGATCTGGAAAACAAAGCGGGAGACGGGGAAGAGACCCAGTACTTC. Supplemented by reference TRBV11-2 and TRBJ2-5, the full variable domain reads EAGVAQSPRYKIIEKRQSVAFWCNPISGHATLYWYQQILGQGPKLLIQFQNNGVVDDSQLPKDRFSAERLKGVDSTLKIQPAKLEDSAVYLCASSLDLENKAGDGEETQYFGPGTRLLVL.

The chain recombines TRBV19 with TRBJ2-1; 10 bases are a match to TRBD1. V gave up 3 bases and J gave up 2 bases; unmatched junction bases: 7. Looked up from germline, CDR1 is LNHDA and CDR2 is SQIVND (reference sequence). CDR3 size: 17 residues. The CDR3 loop is CASSIRFGQGAYNEQFF. The CDR3 coding sequence is TGTGCCAGTAGTATTAGATTCGGACAGGGGGCCTACAATGAGCAGTTCTTC.

The rearrangement uses TRBV9 and TRBJ2-1; 11 positions agree with TRBD2. After removal of 1 base from V and 8 bases from J, the junction contained 8 bases not matched to a gene. CDR1 SGDLS and CDR2 YYNGEE come from the germline V gene. The CDR3 length is 16 residues. CDR3 sequence (DNA): TGTGCCAGCAGCGTATTAGTAGCGGGAGGGTCCCATGAGCAGTTCTTC. Translating gives CASSVLVAGGSHEQFF.

CDR3 DNA sequence: TGTGCCAGCAGGCGACTAGCGGGTAACACCGGGGAGCTGTTTTTT. This encodes CASRRLAGNTGELFF. The V and J genes are TRBV28 and TRBJ2-2; 10 nucleotides agree with TRBD2. The CDR3 is made up of 15 amino acids. Germline V gene sequence: CDR1 MDHEN, CDR2 SYDVKM. Unmatched junction bases numbered 3, after V lost 6 bases and J lost 2 bases.

This clone was seen only once. This chain uses TRBV6-6 with TRBJ2-2; the D is unclear. CDR1 and CDR2 (germline): MNHNY, SVGAGI (reference sequence). Deletions cut 4 bases from V and 1 base from J, with 4 bases between. The CDR3 length is 13 residues. The CDR3: CASSFLNTGELFF. In DNA, the CDR3 is TGTGCCAGCAGTTTTCTGAACACCGGGGAGCTGTTTTTT.

The chain uses TRBV3-1 (or the pseudogene TRBV3-2) and TRBJ2-2, with 13 bases aligning to TRBD2. CDR3 size: 20 residues. Germline V lookup: CDR1 LGHDT, CDR2 YNNKEL (reference sequence). The V segment lost 5 bases and the J segment 0 bases; nucleotides outside the gene matches: 12. In DNA, the CDR3 is TGTGCCAGCAGCTCCTACTCATCGGGACTAGCGGGGTCGAACACCGGGGAGCTGTTTTTT. This encodes CASSSYSSGLAGSNTGELFF.

The CDR3 here is CASSLLGDRQETQYF. The CDR3 bases are TGTGCCAGCAGTCTACTCGGGGACAGGCAAGAGACCCAGTACTTC. The rearrangement links TRBV27 to TRBJ2-5, with 8 positions matching TRBD1. CDR3 length equals 15 residues. CDR1 and CDR2 (germline): MNHEY, SMNVEV (reference sequence). The V and J ends lost 5 bases and 2 bases, in that order; junction bases with no gene match: 7.

Within the sample, this clone is medium-sized. The chain employs TRBV7-9 and TRBJ2-1, with TRBD2 matching 10 bases. The germline V gene has CDR1 SEHNR and CDR2 FQNEAQ (reference sequence). The CDR3 runs to 12 residues. The CDR3: CSSSGGYNEQFF. As DNA, the CDR3 is TGTTCGTCTAGCGGGGGATACAATGAGCAGTTCTTC. Combining the CDR3 with reference TRBV7-9 and TRBJ2-1 gives the whole variable domain DTGVSQNPRHKITKRGQNVTFRCDPISEHNRLYWYRQTLGQGPEFLTYFQNEAQLEKSRLLSDRFSAERPKGSFSTLEIQRTEQGDSAMYLCSSSGGYNEQFFGPGTRLTVL.

V usage is TRBV18 and J usage is TRBJ2-1, with D perhaps matching TRBD1 (6 bases). V lost 1 base to trimming and J lost 0 bases, with 10 bases between them. CDR1 KGHSH and CDR2 LQKENI come from the germline V gene. This CDR3 comprises 16 residues. The CDR3 DNA reads as TGTGCCAGCTCACCACTTGCAGGGGCCTCCTACAATGAGCAGTTCTTC. Its translation is CASSPLAGASYNEQFF.